Below are 21 T cell receptor beta chains sequenced from a single sample in a study of OX40 agonist ivuxolimab in advanced cancers. Sequencing was performed with immunoSEQ multiplex PCR; in TCRdb, only in-frame clones are kept and a portion is missing. The data hold around 50,000 clones, with roughly 84% observed a single time. This specimen consisted of CD4+ or CD8+ T cells sorted from blood, obtained in a trial of the OX40 agonist ivuxolimab. Source of these receptors: an adult with an advanced solid tumor such as melanoma, head and neck, liver or kidney cancer.

The J gene is TRBJ2-3, the V gene TRBV30; 9 bases match TRBD2. This CDR3 spans 16 amino acids. Germline V gene lookup returns CDR1 GTSNPN and CDR2 SVGIG (reference sequence). With V trimmed by 4 bases and J by 0 bases, 8 bases remained unmatched. The CDR3 spells CAWTPGLAPSTDTQYF. The CDR3 DNA reads TGTGCCTGGACCCCGGGACTAGCTCCTAGCACAGATACGCAGTATTTT.

The chain employs TRBV19 and TRBJ2-1; TRBD2 matches at 7 bases. V was pared by 5 bases and J by 7 bases, with 8 bases of the junction left unmatched. The CDR3 contains 14 residues. CDR1 and CDR2 from the germline V gene are LNHDA and SQIVND (reference sequence). In DNA, the CDR3 is TGTGCCAGTAGTCCGCCGGGACTACCTAATGAGCAGTTCTTC. Amino acids: CASSPPGLPNEQFF.

The chain is built from TRBV19 and TRBJ2-3, with TRBD1 matching over 7 bases. Trimming cost V 5 bases and J 2 bases; bases outside gene matches: 7. This CDR3 is built from 15 residues. Germline-derived CDR1 and CDR2 are LNHDA and SQIVND (reference sequence). CDR3 protein: CASSPRDRDTDTQYF. The CDR3 DNA follows: TGTGCCAGTAGTCCCCGGGACAGAGACACAGATACGCAGTATTTT.

V usage is TRBV6-1 and J usage is TRBJ1-2; tentative D call: TRBD1 (6 bases). Germline-derived CDR1 and CDR2 are MNHNS and SASEGT. CDR3 length equals 14 residues. The germline V and J ends were trimmed by 8 bases and 4 bases, with 17 bases remaining between them. As DNA, the CDR3 is TGTGCCAGCGTTTTACAGGGAATTGCCTATGGCTACACCTTC. Encoded protein: CASVLQGIAYGYTF.

The chain is built from TRBV4-2 and TRBJ1-4; weak D call: TRBD1 (5 bases). CDR3 length: 19 residues. The germline V and J ends were trimmed by 1 base and 13 bases, with 31 bases remaining between them. The germline V gene has CDR1 LGHNA and CDR2 YNFKEQ. The CDR3: CASSQGLRDYPQNEGGLFF. For the CDR3, the DNA is TGTGCCAGCAGCCAAGGGCTCCGGGACTATCCCCAAAATGAGGGCGGACTGTTTTTT.

The chain links TRBV5-1 to TRBJ1-1, with a tentative D call TRBD1 (6 bases). This CDR3 contains 15 residues. Between the trimmed V and J ends, which lost 3 bases and 1 base, there was a span of 13 bases. Per the germline V gene, CDR1 is SGHRS and CDR2 is YFSETQ. The CDR3 reads CASSWAGTRNTEAFF. In DNA form, the CDR3 reads TGCGCCAGCAGCTGGGCCGGGACAAGGAACACTGAAGCTTTCTTT. Supplemented by reference TRBV5-1 and TRBJ1-1, the full variable domain reads KAGVTQTPRYLIKTRGQQVTLSCSPISGHRSVSWYQQTPGQGLQFLFEYFSETQRNKGNFPGRFSGRQFSNSRSEMNVSTLELGDSALYLCASSWAGTRNTEAFFGQGTRLTVV.

The chain employs TRBV14 and TRBJ1-6; no firm D call. Germline CDR1 reads SGHDN; CDR2 reads FVKESK. Trimming stripped 0 bases from V and 10 bases from J, with 10 bases between. The CDR3 length is 14 residues. The DNA for the CDR3 is TGTGCCAGCAGCCAAGAGACGGAGGTCTCACCCCTCCACTTT. This gives the protein CASSQETEVSPLHF. Complete variable domain (other parts from reference TRBV14 and TRBJ1-6): EAGVTQFPSHSVIEKGQTVTLRCDPISGHDNLYWYRRVMGKEIKFLLHFVKESKQDESGMPNNRFLAERTGGTYSTLKVQPAELEDSGVYFCASSQETEVSPLHFGNGTRLTVT.

The chain combines TRBV19 with TRBJ1-2, with D unresolved. The CDR3 is 14 residues long. The ends were cut back, 4 bases at V and 2 bases at J, with 11 bases in the middle. Germline CDR1 and CDR2: LNHDA and SQIVND (reference sequence). CDR3 nucleotides: TGTGCCAGTAGTAACGCCCCGGTGAACTATGGCTACACCTTC. The encoded protein is CASSNAPVNYGYTF.

The CDR3 region is CASSSGRRGTGELFF. In nucleotides, the CDR3 is TGTGCCAGCAGTAGCGGGAGAAGGGGGACCGGGGAGCTGTTTTTT. V gene TRBV7-3 combines with J gene TRBJ2-2, with 9 bases aligning to TRBD2. This CDR3 is built from 15 residues. Trimming cost V 6 bases and J 5 bases; bases outside gene matches: 7. Germline CDR1 and CDR2: SGHTA and FQGTGA.

The sample holds one count of this clone. The gene calls are TRBV11-2 and TRBJ2-5; the D gene is possibly TRBD1 (5 bases). Trimming stripped 5 bases from V and 3 bases from J, with 7 bases between. Germline V gene sequence: CDR1 SGHAT, CDR2 FQNNGV. The CDR3 contains 12 residues. The CDR3 nucleotides are TGTGCCAGCAGCGAGACAGAAGAGACCCAGTACTTC. It yields the protein CASSETEETQYF.

The chain joins TRBV5-4 to TRBJ2-5; TRBD2 matches at 8 bases. V dropped 5 bases and J dropped 1; count of bases not matched to a gene: 1. The germline V gene encodes CDR1 SGHNT and CDR2 YYREEE (reference sequence). The CDR3 consists of 13 residues. CDR3 sequence: CASRLAAQETQYF. For the CDR3, the DNA is TGTGCCAGCAGACTAGCGGCCCAAGAGACCCAGTACTTC.

In this sample, this clone turned up a few times. This chain connects TRBV19 to TRBJ1-4, with D maybe TRBD1 (6 bases). Germline values: CDR1 LNHDA, CDR2 SQIVND (reference sequence). This CDR3 spans 13 amino acids. Trimming shortened V by 8 bases and J by 8 bases, and 15 bases separated the two germline ends. DNA of the CDR3: TGTGCCAGTGCCGGGGGGCGCTTGGAAAAACTGTTTTTT. Protein sequence: CASAGGRLEKLFF.

The chain joins TRBV10-1 to TRBJ1-5, with TRBD1 matching over 7 bases. Per germline, CDR1 WNHNN and CDR2 SYGVQD (reference sequence). The CDR3 has 13 residues. Trimming took 10 bases from V and 5 from J; bases not matched to a gene: 8. In DNA, the CDR3 is TGCGCCATAGTCCGGGACAGCTATCAGCCCCAGCATTTT. Protein: CAIVRDSYQPQHF.

The chain links TRBV25-1 to TRBJ2-7; 9 bases agree with TRBD2. The CDR3 sequence is 16 residues long. The junction had 9 bases not matched to a gene; V was cut back by 2 bases and J by 4 bases. Germline CDR1 MGHDK, CDR2 SYGVNS. CDR3 in DNA: TGTGCCAGCAGTGAAGGACCAGCGGGAGGCCCGTACGAGCAGTACTTC. Amino acid sequence: CASSEGPAGGPYEQYF.

The rearrangement uses TRBV7-9 and TRBJ2-1; possibly TRBD1 for D (5 bases). The CDR3 runs to 13 residues. Trimming shortened V by 5 bases and J by 10 bases, and 15 bases separated the two germline ends. Germline V gene sequence: CDR1 SEHNR, CDR2 FQNEAQ (reference sequence). The DNA for the CDR3 is TGTGCCAGCAGCCTCAGGGATCTGGAGGAGCAGTTCTTC. Protein sequence: CASSLRDLEEQFF.

The V call is TRBV25-1, the J call TRBJ2-7, with TRBD1 matching over 10 bases. The CDR3 loop spans 13 amino acids. Unmatched junction bases numbered 3, after V lost 5 bases and J lost 5 bases. CDR1 and CDR2 from the germline V gene are MGHDK and SYGVNS. CDR3 loop: CASSKGTGDEQYF. CDR3 in DNA: TGTGCCAGCAGTAAGGGGACAGGGGACGAGCAGTACTTC.

J is TRBJ2-1 and V is TRBV29-1; no firm D call. The V end lost 7 bases, the J end lost 4 bases, and 8 bases lay between the germline ends. Germline lookup yields CDR1 SQVTM and CDR2 ANQGSEA. The length of the CDR3 is 11 residues. CDR3 amino acids: CSATNYNEQFF. For the CDR3, the DNA is TGCAGCGCCACGAATTACAATGAGCAGTTCTTC.

V is TRBV30 and J is TRBJ2-2; D remains ambiguous. Trimming stripped 1 base from V and 4 bases from J, with 13 bases between. This CDR3 region has 15 residues. Germline V gene sequence: CDR1 GTSNPN, CDR2 SVGIG (reference sequence). CDR3 bases: TGTGCCTGGAGTGACCCGGGTTTAGGCACCGGGGAGCTGTTTTTT. It yields the protein CAWSDPGLGTGELFF.

J is TRBJ2-7 and V is TRBV2; 9 nucleotides align to TRBD2. Per germline, CDR1 SNHLY and CDR2 FYNNEI. V lost 6 bases and J lost 6; bases outside the gene matches: 3. This CDR3 is 12 amino acids long. As DNA, the CDR3 is TGTGCCAGCAGCCCACTAGCGGGCGAGCAGTACTTC. Amino acids: CASSPLAGEQYF. Full variable domain (remainder filled in from reference TRBV2 and TRBJ2-7): EPEVTQTPSHQVTQMGQEVILRCVPISNHLYFYWYRQILGQKVEFLVSFYNNEISEKSEIFDDQFSVERPDGSNFTLKIRSTKLEDSAMYFCASSPLAGEQYFGPGTRLTVT.

The V and J genes are TRBV19 and TRBJ2-5; D uncertain. The V gene lost 3 bases and the J gene lost 5 bases, with 10 bases spanning the gap. Germline loops: CDR1 LNHDA, CDR2 SQIVND (reference sequence). The CDR3 totals 13 residues. The CDR3: CASSIGGWETQYF. The CDR3 DNA reads TGTGCCAGTAGTATTGGTGGGTGGGAGACCCAGTACTTC. Complete variable domain (other parts from reference TRBV19 and TRBJ2-5): DGGITQSPKYLFRKEGQNVTLSCEQNLNHDAMYWYRQDPGQGLRLIYYSQIVNDFQKGDIAEGYSVSREKKESFPLTVTSAQKNPTAFYLCASSIGGWETQYFGPGTRLLVL.

The rearrangement links TRBV19 to TRBJ1-1, with TRBD1 as a possible D gene (5 bases). CDR1 is LNHDA and CDR2 is SQIVND in the germline V gene (reference sequence). The V end lost 3 bases, the J end lost 1 base, and 12 bases lay between the germline ends. The CDR3 runs to 15 residues. The CDR3 loop reads CASSMTWTTNTEAFF. The CDR3 DNA follows: TGTGCCAGTAGTATGACCTGGACAACGAACACTGAAGCTTTCTTT.